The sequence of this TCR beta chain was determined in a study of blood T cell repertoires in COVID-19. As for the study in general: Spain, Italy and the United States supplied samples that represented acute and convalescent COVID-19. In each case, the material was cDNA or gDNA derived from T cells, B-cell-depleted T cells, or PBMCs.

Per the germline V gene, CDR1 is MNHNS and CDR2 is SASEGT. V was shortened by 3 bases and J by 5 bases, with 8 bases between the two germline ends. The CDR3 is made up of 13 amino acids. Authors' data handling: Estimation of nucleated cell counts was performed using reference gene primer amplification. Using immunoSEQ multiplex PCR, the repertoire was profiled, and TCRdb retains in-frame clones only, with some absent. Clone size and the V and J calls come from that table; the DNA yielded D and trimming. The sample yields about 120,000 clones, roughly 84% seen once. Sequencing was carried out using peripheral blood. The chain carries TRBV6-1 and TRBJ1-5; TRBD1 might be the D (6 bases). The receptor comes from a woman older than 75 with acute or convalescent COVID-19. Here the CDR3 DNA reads TGTGCCAGCAGTGAGAGGGGGTATCAGCCCCAGCATTTT. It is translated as CASSERGYQPQHF.